Each of the 3 T cell receptor beta chains below was sequenced from the same sample in a study of T-cell memory formation after mild COVID-19. TCRdb independently ran MiXCR on the 5' RACE reads; one entry per CDR3 protein. This repertoire shows some 150,000 distinct CDR3 sequences, over 6% found once; its top ten account for 2% to 2.5%. Source material: PBMCs or a T cell subset sorted from them (not recorded which). The receptors derive from an adult woman who had mild COVID-19 (a few samples of this study predate the infection). Cell type and time point are not known.

J is TRBJ2-1 and V is TRBV5-4; D gene ambiguous. Trimming took off 3 bases at V and 0 bases at J, with 10 bases between the two ends. Germline CDR1 is SGHNT and CDR2 is YYREEE (reference sequence). This CDR3 is 15 amino acids long. The CDR3 nucleotides are TGTGCCAGCAGCTCGGTACCTACCTCCTACAATGAGCAGTTCTTC. This codes for CASSSVPTSYNEQFF.

This clonotype was observed a few times. The genes are TRBV5-1 and TRBJ2-7; tentative D call: TRBD1 (6 bases). In germline, CDR1 is SGHRS, CDR2 YFSETQ. V was cut by 5 bases and J by 3 bases, with 12 bases left in between. This CDR3 region has 13 residues. In nucleotides, the CDR3 is TGCGCCAGCAGTTATACAGGGAACTACGAGCAGTACTTC. Translating it yields CASSYTGNYEQYF.

This clonotype has at least ten counts. This chain uses TRBV7-3 with TRBJ2-4, with TRBD2 matching 7 bases. This CDR3 region has 15 residues. CDR1 is SGHTA, CDR2 FQGTGA, per germline. The ends lost 5 bases at V and 7 bases at J; junction bases unmatched: 11. As DNA, the CDR3 is TGTGCCAGCAGCCCTCGGGGAGGGGATGTGAACATTCAGTACTTC. This encodes CASSPRGGDVNIQYF.